This entry lists 27 T cell receptor beta chains sequenced from one sample in a study of OX40 agonist ivuxolimab in advanced cancers. Sequencing used immunoSEQ multiplex PCR; TCRdb keeps in-frame clones, though not all of them. The repertoire holds 55,000 to 75,000 clones, with around four fifths as singletons. Sequenced material: CD4+ or CD8+ T cells sorted from blood, taken in a trial of the OX40 agonist ivuxolimab. The receptors originated from an adult with an advanced solid tumor such as melanoma, head and neck, liver or kidney cancer.

This clone was found once. This rearrangement joins TRBV6-6 to TRBJ1-1; D remains unclear. Germline V gene data show CDR1 as MNHNY and CDR2 as SVGAGI (reference sequence). V was cut by 6 bases and J by 4 bases, with 15 bases left in between. The CDR3 is 14 amino acids. The CDR3 loop reads CASRARESVTEAFF. As DNA, the CDR3 is TGTGCCAGCAGGGCCCGGGAGAGTGTCACTGAAGCTTTCTTT.

The chain carries TRBV28 and TRBJ2-2; 9 bases are a match to TRBD2. V dropped 4 bases and J dropped 6; count of bases not matched to a gene: 18. The CDR3 is made up of 19 amino acids. Per germline, CDR1 MDHEN and CDR2 SYDVKM. For the CDR3, the DNA is TGTGCCAGCAGTTCAGAGGCGGGGGGGCCAAGTATCCCCCCCGGGGAGCTGTTTTTT. This sequence encodes CASSSEAGGPSIPPGELFF.

CDR3 region: CASSYSRTYNEQFF. In DNA, the CDR3 is TGTGCCAGCAGTTACTCGAGGACTTACAATGAGCAGTTCTTC. The genes are TRBV6-5 and TRBJ2-1; TRBD2 is a possible D gene (5 bases). Trimming pared 0 bases from V and 4 bases from J, leaving 7 bases between. Germline V gene data show CDR1 as MNHEY and CDR2 as SVGAGI. The CDR3 is made up of 14 amino acids.

J is TRBJ2-1 and V is TRBV10-2; D is unresolved. Germline CDR1 WSHSY, CDR2 SAAADI. The CDR3 is 13 amino acids. The V end lost 3 bases, the J end lost 7 bases, and 10 bases lay between the germline ends. In DNA, the CDR3 is TGCGCCAGCAGTGACGAGCGTGGGAATGAGCAGTTCTTC. It yields the protein CASSDERGNEQFF.

This chain uses TRBV28 with TRBJ2-7; D perhaps matches TRBD2 (6 bases). V dropped 5 bases and J dropped 1 base, with 24 bases sitting between them. This CDR3 has 18 residues. Looked up from germline, CDR1 is MDHEN and CDR2 is SYDVKM. The CDR3 coding sequence is TGTGCCAGCAGTCTTCGTATGTGGGGGGATCAAGTGTCCTACGAGCAGTACTTC. This gives the protein CASSLRMWGDQVSYEQYF.

The V gene is TRBV7-9, the J gene TRBJ2-1; D gene uncertain. Trimming left V 3 bases short and J 6 bases short, with 6 bases between. The CDR3 contains 12 residues. Germline CDR1 and CDR2: SEHNR and FQNEAQ (reference sequence). The chain's CDR3 is CASSFTINEQFF. Written as DNA, the CDR3 is TGTGCCAGCAGCTTCACGATCAATGAGCAGTTCTTC.

The gene calls are TRBV16 and TRBJ1-5; D may be TRBD1 (6 bases). The CDR3 covers 14 residues. Germline-derived CDR1 and CDR2 are KGHSY and FQNENV. V was cut by 2 bases and J by 4 bases, with 9 bases left in between. The CDR3 DNA reads TGTGCCAGCAGCCAAGGACAGTCAAATCAGCCCCAGCATTTT. As protein: CASSQGQSNQPQHF.

The chain couples TRBV10-3 to TRBJ2-2, with D perhaps assigned TRBD1 or TRBD2 (5 bases each). The germline CDR1 and CDR2 sequences are ENHRY and SYGVKD. The CDR3 runs to 15 residues. Trimming took 6 bases from V and 7 from J, leaving 18 bases between them. CDR3 nucleotide sequence: TGTGCCATCAGGGCCGTCGGGACGGAAGGCGGGGAGCTGTTTTTT. This translates into CAIRAVGTEGGELFF.

J is TRBJ2-7 and V is TRBV7-2; 10 bases are a match to TRBD1. The V gene end was trimmed by 1 base and the J gene end by 9 bases; junction bases not matched to a gene: 9. This CDR3 contains 15 residues. Germline-derived CDR1 and CDR2 are SGHTA and FQGNSA. The CDR3 DNA follows: TGTGCCAGCAGCTTAGAGGGACAGGGGATCTCTGGGCAGTACTTC. Its translation: CASSLEGQGISGQYF.

This chain connects TRBV19 to TRBJ2-2; possibly TRBD1 for D (5 bases). The ends were cut back, 3 bases at V and 4 bases at J, with 18 bases in the middle. This CDR3 is 17 amino acids long. CDR1 LNHDA and CDR2 SQIVND come from the germline V gene (reference sequence). In DNA form, the CDR3 reads TGTGCCAGTAGTATTTTTACAGGTCGTGTCGGCACCGGGGAGCTGTTTTTT. Translated: CASSIFTGRVGTGELFF.

The J gene is TRBJ1-4, the V gene TRBV15, with 7 nucleotides matching TRBD1. CDR1 and CDR2 (germline): LNHNV, YYDKDF (reference sequence). The V and J ends lost 0 bases and 6 bases, in that order; junction bases with no gene match: 10. The CDR3 is 17 residues long. CDR3 loop: CATSRDWGLGTDEKLFF. CDR3 DNA: TGTGCCACCAGCAGAGATTGGGGCCTCGGGACAGATGAAAAACTGTTTTTT.

The J gene is TRBJ1-2, the V gene TRBV7-2; 7 nucleotides line up with TRBD1. The CDR3 is made up of 12 amino acids. The V segment lost 5 bases and the J segment 8 bases; nucleotides outside the gene matches: 5. CDR1 and CDR2 from the germline V gene are SGHTA and FQGNSA. This CDR3 is CASSTHRGGYTF. CDR3 in DNA: TGTGCCAGCAGCACACACAGGGGAGGCTACACCTTC.

The sample holds a few counts of this clone. The chain links TRBV5-4 to TRBJ1-5; 7 nucleotides match TRBD1. J gave up 2 bases and V 4 bases, and 6 bases lay outside the gene matches. Germline CDR1 and CDR2: SGHNT and YYREEE (reference sequence). The CDR3 has 15 residues. CDR3 DNA: TGTGCCAGCAGCCGACAGGGAACGGGCAATCAGCCCCAGCATTTT. Translation: CASSRQGTGNQPQHF.

The chain employs TRBV19 and TRBJ2-1, with 9 bases matching TRBD2. This CDR3 comprises 17 residues. Germline V gene sequence: CDR1 LNHDA, CDR2 SQIVND (reference sequence). After removal of 3 bases from V and 4 bases from J, the junction contained 10 bases not matched to a gene. The CDR3 DNA is TGTGCCAGTAGTATTGGGAGCGGGAGGTACGCTTACAATGAGCAGTTCTTC. Translated, it gives CASSIGSGRYAYNEQFF.

This clone was seen more than once but under ten times. The chain has TRBV27 and TRBJ2-3; D unresolved. The germline V gene encodes CDR1 MNHEY and CDR2 SMNVEV (reference sequence). V lost 5 bases and J 1 base, leaving 10 bases between the germline ends. The CDR3 loop spans 14 amino acids. For the CDR3, the DNA is TGTGCCAGCAGTCCCTCCGCAGGCACAGATACGCAGTATTTT. It encodes CASSPSAGTDTQYF.

The chain carries TRBV7-9 and TRBJ1-1; 10 bases agree with TRBD1. V lost 5 bases, J lost 5 bases, and 17 bases stayed unmatched. The CDR3 is 18 amino acids. Per germline, CDR1 SEHNR and CDR2 FQNEAQ (reference sequence). CDR3 sequence: CASSRSDRGLNVGTEAFF. The CDR3 DNA reads as TGTGCCAGCAGCCGCTCCGACAGGGGGCTTAACGTGGGGACTGAAGCTTTCTTT.

V usage is TRBV6-4 and J usage is TRBJ2-3; 10 bases map to TRBD2. With V trimmed by 3 bases and J by 2 bases, 2 bases remained unmatched. The CDR3 runs 15 residues. Germline CDR1 MRHNA, CDR2 SNTAGT. The CDR3 is CASSETSGATDTQYF. The CDR3 DNA reads as TGTGCCAGCAGTGAAACTAGCGGGGCCACAGATACGCAGTATTTT.

The V and J genes are TRBV7-8 and TRBJ2-7; D unclear. The CDR3 extends over 14 amino acids. V was shortened by 2 bases and J by 2 bases, with 10 bases between the two germline ends. Germline V gives CDR1 SGHVS, CDR2 FQNEAQ. The CDR3 sequence: CASSLMGLAYEQYF. CDR3 in DNA: TGTGCCAGCAGCTTAATGGGTTTAGCCTACGAGCAGTACTTC.

The chain uses TRBV5-8 and TRBJ2-1; 9 bases match TRBD1. Germline loops: CDR1 SGHTS, CDR2 YDEGEE. With V trimmed by 0 bases and J by 2 bases, 0 bases remained unmatched. The CDR3 totals 15 residues. The chain's CDR3 is CASSLGQGAYNEQFF. The CDR3 DNA reads as TGTGCCAGCAGCTTGGGACAGGGGGCCTACAATGAGCAGTTCTTC. The variable domain in full, with the rest retrieved from reference TRBV5-8 and TRBJ2-1, is EAGVTQSPTHLIKTRGQQATLRCSPISGHTSVYWYQQALGLGLQFLLWYDEGEERNRGNFPPRFSGRQFPNYSSELNVNALELEDSALYLCASSLGQGAYNEQFFGPGTRLTVL.

The rearrangement joins TRBV30 to TRBJ2-7; 10 bases align to TRBD1. CDR3 length: 14 residues. Per the germline V gene, CDR1 is GTSNPN and CDR2 is SVGIG (reference sequence). After removal of 4 bases from V and 5 bases from J, the junction contained 8 bases not matched to a gene. The CDR3 bases are TGTGCCTGGATACCGGGACAGGGGTTCAACGAGCAGTACTTC. Translated, it gives CAWIPGQGFNEQYF.

Concerning this clone: Other DNA sequences within the sample encode an identical CDR3. The J gene is TRBJ2-1, the V gene TRBV9, with D perhaps being TRBD1 or TRBD2 (7 bases each). The CDR3 has 18 residues. The ends were cut back, 4 bases at V and 4 bases at J, with 24 bases in the middle. The germline V gene has CDR1 SGDLS and CDR2 YYNGEE. CDR3 coding DNA: TGTGCCAGCAGCCCTCATGAGGGGGCCCGGGAGGAGTACAATGAGCAGTTCTTC. It codes for CASSPHEGAREEYNEQFF.

This chain uses TRBV28 with TRBJ1-1, with D tentatively TRBD1 (6 bases). The V and J ends lost 2 bases and 7 bases respectively, with 11 bases between them. Germline CDR1 reads MDHEN; CDR2 reads SYDVKM. This CDR3 spans 13 amino acids. The CDR3 DNA reads TGTGCCAGCAGTTTAACTAGGGGGGGTGAAGCTTTCTTT. Its protein product is CASSLTRGGEAFF.

The chain couples TRBV10-3 to TRBJ1-5; D uncertain. Germline CDR1 ENHRY, CDR2 SYGVKD. The CDR3 spans 13 residues. V was cut by 8 bases and J by 4 bases, with 12 bases left in between. The CDR3 here is CAISISGNQPQHF. The CDR3 nucleotides are TGTGCCATCTCTATCAGCGGGAATCAGCCCCAGCATTTT.

CDR3 loop: CASSRGDGGTDTQYF. The DNA of the CDR3 is TGTGCCAGCAGTCGAGGGGATGGTGGCACAGATACGCAGTATTTT. The chain uses TRBV28 and TRBJ2-3; either TRBD1 or TRBD2 may supply D (5 bases each). The germline CDR1 and CDR2 sequences are MDHEN and SYDVKM. The CDR3 contains 15 residues. Trimming cost V 5 bases and J 1 base, with 13 bases left between them.

The chain is built from TRBV7-2 and TRBJ2-5, with 11 bases identical to TRBD2. The germline CDR1 and CDR2 sequences are SGHTA and FQGNSA. The CDR3 length is 18 residues. V lost 3 bases to trimming and J lost 4 bases; unmatched junction nucleotides: 13. The CDR3 DNA sequence: TGTGCCAGCAGCTTGGGCTTAGCGGGGGGGCGTGGTCGAGAGACCCAGTACTTC. It yields the protein CASSLGLAGGRGRETQYF.

The chain recombines TRBV7-3 with TRBJ1-2, with 7 bases aligning to TRBD1. Trimming at V came to 5 bases and at J to 3 bases, leaving 9 bases not matched to a gene. Germline V lookup: CDR1 SGHTA, CDR2 FQGTGA. This CDR3 is 15 amino acids long. The CDR3 spells CASSLPQGPDYGYTF. The CDR3 bases are TGTGCCAGCAGCCTGCCACAGGGGCCGGACTATGGCTACACCTTC.

The chain links TRBV30 to TRBJ2-7, with D possibly being TRBD2 (6 bases). The CDR3 runs 14 residues. Trimming pared 2 bases from V and 0 bases from J, leaving 11 bases between. Looked up from germline, CDR1 is GTSNPN and CDR2 is SVGIG (reference sequence). In DNA, the CDR3 is TGTGCCTGGAGTACGGGCGGGATCTCCTACGAGCAGTACTTC. Amino acids: CAWSTGGISYEQYF.